Each of the 2 T cell receptor beta chains below was sequenced from the same sample in a study of human T cells and chemical hapten exposure. Time point described: patch test 2, 6 weeks after DPC sensitization. Treatment: therapeutic diphenylcyclopropenone sensitization with weekly scalp DPC. TCRdb re-called the RACE reads through MiXCR, storing one row per CDR3 protein. The sample has about 73,000 distinct CDR3 sequences; 8.5% are singletons. The material sequenced was whole blood, taken in connection with sensitization to the hapten diphenylcyclopropenone (DPC). These receptors came from a woman in her 50s with alopecia areata. Some clones in this sample may be carry-over from other donors' samples.

This CDR3 is CASSYPPKAFF. DNA for the CDR3: TGTGCCAGCAGTTACCCCCCAAAAGCTTTCTTT. The chain couples TRBV6-2 or TRBV6-3 to TRBJ1-1, with no clear D. V was shortened by 2 bases and J by 9 bases, with 7 bases between the two germline ends. Germline loops: CDR1 MNHEY, CDR2 SVGEGT. The CDR3 is 11 amino acids.

This clonotype was found many times. This chain links TRBV12-3 or TRBV12-4 with TRBJ2-3; the D is unclear. With 3 bases removed from V and 4 bases from J, the gap between germline ends came to 14 bases. This CDR3 has 15 residues. This chain's CDR3 is CASSLGILGPDTQYF. CDR3 in DNA: TGTGCCAGCAGTTTGGGGATACTGGGCCCAGATACGCAGTATTTT.